The 2 T cell receptor beta chains in this list originate from one sample, sequenced in a study of T cell repertoires in aging, cancer and after chemotherapy. Peripheral blood genomic DNA, not sorted cells or RNA, was the template. A mixed TRB-A/B primer pool amplified rearranged TRB by multiplex touch-down PCR. TCRdb independently ran MiXCR on the multiplex PCR reads; one entry per CDR3 protein. Of around 3,000 distinct CDR3 sequences in the sample, more than 30% are singletons; the top ten hold 69%. The sample was blood. The source of these receptors is a human donor with a solid tumor.

The sample holds a few counts of this clonotype. The chain links TRBV7-6 to TRBJ1-1; D gene uncertain. This CDR3 spans 13 amino acids. V shed 1 base and J shed 1 base, with 4 bases lying between them. Germline V gene sequence: CDR1 SGHVS, CDR2 FNYEAQ. CDR3 protein: CASSLGTNTEAFF. CDR3 coding DNA: TGTGCCAGCAGCTTAGGGACGAACACTGAAGCTTTCTTT.

Regarding this clonotype: The junction shows a germline mismatch at one end, possibly a read error. This chain connects TRBV12-3 or TRBV12-4 to TRBJ2-5, with D hard to call. This CDR3 is 16 amino acids long. The CDR3 region is CASSPRAPKYQETRYF. CDR3 nucleotides: TGTGCCAGCAGCCCTCGGGCTCCAAAGTACCAAGAGACCCGGTACTTC.